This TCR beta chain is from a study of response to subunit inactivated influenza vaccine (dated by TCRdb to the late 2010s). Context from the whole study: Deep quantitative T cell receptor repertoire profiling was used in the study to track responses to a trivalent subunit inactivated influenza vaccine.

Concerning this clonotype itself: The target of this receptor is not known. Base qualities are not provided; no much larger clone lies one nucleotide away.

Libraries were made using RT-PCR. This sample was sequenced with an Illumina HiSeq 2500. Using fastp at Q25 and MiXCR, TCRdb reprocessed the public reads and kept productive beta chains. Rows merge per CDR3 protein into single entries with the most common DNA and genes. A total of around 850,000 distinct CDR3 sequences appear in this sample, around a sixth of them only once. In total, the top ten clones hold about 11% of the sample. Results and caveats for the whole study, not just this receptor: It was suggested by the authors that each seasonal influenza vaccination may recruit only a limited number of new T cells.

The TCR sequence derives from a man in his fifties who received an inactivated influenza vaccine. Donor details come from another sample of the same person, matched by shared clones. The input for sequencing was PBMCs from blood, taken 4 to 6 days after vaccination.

The sequenced DNA: TGTGCCAGCAGCTCTAGCGGGGGGGCGGGGAATGAGCAGTTCTTC. This sequence encodes CASSSSGGAGNEQFF. This chain is built from TRBV7-2 and TRBJ2-1, with 12 bases matching TRBD2. The cysteine opens and the phenylalanine closes a CDR3 of 15 amino acids. Here the CDR3 DNA is all that survives: 45 bases in frame from base 1. From the germline V gene, CDR1 is SGHTA and CDR2 is FQGNSA. V loses 4 bases at its end and J loses 7 bases; junction bases beyond the gene matches: 5.